Listed below are T cell receptor beta chains from one sample, sequenced in a study of CXCR3-negative and CXCR3-positive naive CD8 T cells. TCRdb reanalyzed the 5' RACE reads, giving one entry per CDR3 protein sequence and no DNA. Its listing shows fewer than 90,000 distinct CDR3 sequences. Sequenced sample: naive CXCR3- CD8+ T cells from blood. All receptors derive from a human donor in good health. Some clones in this sample may be carry-over from other donors' samples. Both conserved end residues are part of each CDR3.

V	J	CDR3
TRBV5-1	TRBJ2-2	CASSLGQLVMNTGELFF
TRBV29-1	TRBJ2-2	CSVSYGVNTGELFF
TRBV29-1	TRBJ1-2	CSVEAHVRGYTF
TRBV12-3/TRBV12-4	TRBJ2-1	CASTGSSYNEQFF
TRBV6-5	TRBJ1-4	CASSSATNEKLFF
TRBV20-1	TRBJ1-6	CSAQGGEGSPLHF
TRBV10-2	TRBJ2-1	CASSNSSVNEQFF
TRBV29-1	TRBJ2-1	CSVWTALDYNEQFF
TRBV20-1	TRBJ2-4	CSAREGRSRVKNIQYF
TRBV6-6	TRBJ2-2	CASSPPGTTNTGELFF
TRBV5-1	TRBJ1-1	CASSLKSGWATEAFF
TRBV20-1	TRBJ2-7	CSARGPSGRALEQYF
TRBV7-9	TRBJ2-2	CASSRVLAGNTGELFF
TRBV12-3/TRBV12-4	TRBJ1-1	CASSLRLVMNTEAFF
TRBV18	TRBJ2-2	CASPLNTGELFF
TRBV5-1	TRBJ2-1	CASSFGEVSGIYSEQFF
TRBV7-3	TRBJ2-1	CASSSDRAPLKQFF
TRBV12-3/TRBV12-4	TRBJ2-1	CAILKSGLEQFF
TRBV30	TRBJ1-5	CAWSAGIGGTDQPQHF
TRBV6-6	TRBJ2-7	CASSYYGQRSYEQYF
TRBV20-1	TRBJ1-2	CSARNRVWDNGDYGYTF
TRBV12-5	TRBJ1-2	CASGLVGQRYGYTF
TRBV15	TRBJ1-1	CATSTGNTEAFF
TRBV28	TRBJ2-1	CAISSGGYNEQFF
TRBV7-6	TRBJ2-2	CASSSDSAGELFF
TRBV5-1	TRBJ1-1	CASSQTGTEAFF
TRBV7-6	TRBJ2-5	CASSFTSGGPETQYF
TRBV7-8	TRBJ2-3	CASSPWTRTTDTQYF
TRBV5-1	TRBJ2-7	CASSLEIGGYYEQYF
TRBV27	TRBJ2-7	CASSLTGTANSYEQYF
TRBV5-4	TRBJ2-1	CASSLGQGKFF
TRBV5-6	TRBJ1-1	CASSPGPLDTEAFF
TRBV29-1	TRBJ1-2	CSAMPPGGENGYTF
TRBV13	TRBJ1-3	CASSATTGTGFSNTIYF
TRBV12-3/TRBV12-4	TRBJ2-1	CASNDYNEQFF
TRBV13	TRBJ1-2	CASSSEAQGYYGYTF
TRBV6-2/TRBV6-3	TRBJ2-1	CASSYSLAGWYNEQFF
TRBV7-7	TRBJ2-5	CASSRSPNQETQYF
TRBV5-6	TRBJ1-5	CASSLEGSNQPQHF
TRBV5-1	TRBJ1-5	CASSLEGGNQPQHF
TRBV11-3	TRBJ2-1	CASSLGGNSGVEQFF
TRBV7-8	TRBJ2-3	CASRMAGTQYF
TRBV4-2	TRBJ2-7	CASSQDATVPGYEQYF
TRBV29-1	TRBJ2-5	CSVSGQGGETQYF
TRBV29-1	TRBJ2-3	CSVEEPETGEVTDTQYF
TRBV28	TRBJ2-7	CASLTGQGGEQYF
TRBV5-1	TRBJ2-7	CASSLGSGTGSYEQYF
TRBV28	TRBJ2-7	CASRVQASGTYEQYF
TRBV5-1	TRBJ2-7	CASSPEDRAYEQYF
TRBV12-3/TRBV12-4	TRBJ2-6	CASSPWVTGSSGANVLTF
TRBV29-1	TRBJ1-2	CSVRGPGQGVGHGYTF
TRBV30	TRBJ2-2	CAWTRRAADRDLANTGELFF
TRBV5-5	TRBJ2-7	CASSFGIGGGGYEQYF
TRBV4-1	TRBJ1-6	CASSQDGRNFNSPLHF
TRBV24-1	TRBJ2-7	CATSDHTENEQYF
TRBV7-3	TRBJ2-3	CASSPGLRSTDTQYF
TRBV5-5	TRBJ1-6	CASSLGGTGDVGNSPLHF
TRBV6-5	TRBJ2-1	CASSYSPGSSPNNEQFF